The rows below give T cell receptor beta chains drawn from one sample of a study of shared clonotypes between healthy human individuals. Profiling relied on immunoSEQ multiplex PCR, and the TCRdb table lists in-frame clones only, not all of them. The sample yields roughly 2.4 million clones, around 95% seen once. The sequenced sample was naive CD4+ T cells sorted from blood. All receptors come from a man younger than 35 in good health. The CDR3 runs from the conserved cysteine through the conserved F or W. D genes are given only for firm matches. The listing skips clone size in some rows; elsewhere it reads once, few, many or a size class.

CDR3 length: 14
clone size: .
D gene: .
V gene: TRBV10-3
J gene: TRBJ2-7
CDR3 DNA: TGTGCCGTCAGAACCGGGTCGAGCTCCTACGAGCAGTACTTC
CDR3 protein: CAVRTGSSSYEQYF

CDR3 length: 14
clone size: .
D gene: TRBD2
V gene: TRBV9
J gene: TRBJ2-3
CDR3 DNA: TGTGCCAGCAGCGTAGAACTAGCGGGAGCTACGCAGTATTTT
CDR3 protein: CASSVELAGATQYF

CDR3 length: 13
clone size: .
D gene: TRBD1
V gene: TRBV2
J gene: TRBJ1-2
CDR3 DNA: TGTGCCAGCAGTCAGGGGGGGAACTATGGCTACACCTTC
CDR3 protein: CASSQGGNYGYTF

CDR3 length: 15
clone size: .
D gene: .
V gene: TRBV4-3
J gene: TRBJ1-1
CDR3 DNA: TGCGCCAGCAGCCAAGTAGTTGGGGTGAACACTGAAGCTTTCTTT
CDR3 protein: CASSQVVGVNTEAFF

CDR3 length: 17
clone size: .
D gene: TRBD1
V gene: TRBV6-1
J gene: TRBJ1-5
CDR3 DNA: TGTGCCAGCAGTGAAGGGACAGGGGGCGTAGGCAATCAGCCCCAGCATTTT
CDR3 protein: CASSEGTGGVGNQPQHF

CDR3 length: 14
clone size: .
D gene: .
V gene: TRBV7-9
J gene: TRBJ1-6
CDR3 DNA: TGTGCCAGCAGCCCACCGGGATCGAATTCACCCCTCCACTTT
CDR3 protein: CASSPPGSNSPLHF

CDR3 length: 14
clone size: once
D gene: .
V gene: TRBV13
J gene: TRBJ1-2
CDR3 DNA: TGTGCCAGCAGCCTCCAGTCGGGCAGCTATGGCTACACCTTC
CDR3 protein: CASSLQSGSYGYTF

CDR3 length: 11
clone size: .
D gene: .
V gene: TRBV20-1
J gene: TRBJ2-1
CDR3 DNA: TGCAGTGCCCTAAGTTACAATGAGCAGTTCTTC
CDR3 protein: CSALSYNEQFF

CDR3 length: 15
clone size: .
D gene: .
V gene: TRBV28
J gene: TRBJ1-1
CDR3 DNA: TGTGCCAGCAGTTCGATCGGACAGTTGAACACTGAAGCTTTCTTT
CDR3 protein: CASSSIGQLNTEAFF

CDR3 length: 16
clone size: .
D gene: TRBD2
V gene: TRBV5-4
J gene: TRBJ2-7
CDR3 DNA: TGTGCCAGCAGCTTGGCGACTAGCGGGAGTTCCTACGAGCAGTACTTC
CDR3 protein: CASSLATSGSSYEQYF

CDR3 length: 14
clone size: .
D gene: .
V gene: TRBV10-2
J gene: TRBJ2-1
CDR3 DNA: TGCGCCAGCAAACTGGGCCCCCCCGGCAATGAGCAGTTCTTC
CDR3 protein: CASKLGPPGNEQFF

CDR3 length: 14
clone size: .
D gene: TRBD1
V gene: TRBV25-1
J gene: TRBJ1-1
CDR3 DNA: TGTGCCAGCCGGGACAGGGGCGGTGGCACTGAAGCTTTCTTT
CDR3 protein: CASRDRGGGTEAFF

CDR3 length: 14
clone size: .
D gene: .
V gene: TRBV7-2
J gene: TRBJ1-2
CDR3 DNA: TGTGCCAGCAGCCCAGGACAGAGATGGGATGGCTACACCTTC
CDR3 protein: CASSPGQRWDGYTF

CDR3 length: 19
clone size: .
D gene: TRBD1
V gene: TRBV19
J gene: TRBJ2-7
CDR3 DNA: TGTGCCAGTAGTTCCGTTTTTCCGACCGGGACAGGGAAGACCTACGAGCAGTACTTC
CDR3 protein: CASSSVFPTGTGKTYEQYF

CDR3 length: 14
clone size: .
D gene: .
V gene: TRBV9
J gene: TRBJ1-1
CDR3 DNA: TGTGCCAGCAGCGTAGTGGGAGAGAACACTGAAGCTTTCTTT
CDR3 protein: CASSVVGENTEAFF

CDR3 length: 13
clone size: .
D gene: .
V gene: TRBV10-3
J gene: TRBJ2-3
CDR3 DNA: TGTGCCATAACCGGTCCCGGGGCAGATACGCAGTATTTT
CDR3 protein: CAITGPGADTQYF

CDR3 length: 15
clone size: .
D gene: TRBD1
V gene: TRBV4-1
J gene: TRBJ1-2
CDR3 DNA: TGCGCCAGCAGCCAGGGGACAGGGGGTGACTATGGCTACACCTTC
CDR3 protein: CASSQGTGGDYGYTF

CDR3 length: 16
clone size: .
D gene: TRBD2
V gene: TRBV5-4
J gene: TRBJ2-1
CDR3 DNA: TGTGCCAGCAGCTTGCCCGGACTAGCGGGAATCGGTGAGCAGTTCTTC
CDR3 protein: CASSLPGLAGIGEQFF

CDR3 length: 15
clone size: once
D gene: TRBD2
V gene: TRBV5-6
J gene: TRBJ2-7
CDR3 DNA: TGTGCCAGCAGCTTGGAAGCGGGAGTTGCCTCCGAGCAGTACTTC
CDR3 protein: CASSLEAGVASEQYF

CDR3 length: 15
clone size: .
D gene: TRBD2
V gene: TRBV6-1
J gene: TRBJ2-5
CDR3 DNA: TGTGCCAGCAGCCTACTAGCGGGGGGGCAAGAGACCCAGTACTTC
CDR3 protein: CASSLLAGGQETQYF

CDR3 length: 13
clone size: .
D gene: TRBD1
V gene: TRBV2
J gene: TRBJ2-5
CDR3 DNA: TGTGCCAGCATAGGACAGGGGCAAGAGACCCAGTACTTC
CDR3 protein: CASIGQGQETQYF

CDR3 length: 16
clone size: .
D gene: .
V gene: TRBV7-2
J gene: TRBJ1-1
CDR3 DNA: TGTGCCAGCAGCTTAGCGCTTGGAGGGACGAGCACTGAAGCTTTCTTT
CDR3 protein: CASSLALGGTSTEAFF

CDR3 length: 14
clone size: .
D gene: TRBD1
V gene: TRBV30
J gene: TRBJ1-3
CDR3 DNA: TGTGCCTGGAGTGCCAGGGGGCAGGTTAACACCATATATTTT
CDR3 protein: CAWSARGQVNTIYF

CDR3 length: 17
clone size: .
D gene: .
V gene: TRBV9
J gene: TRBJ1-6
CDR3 DNA: TGTGCCAGCAGCGTAAGCCCCTCTTTGGGAGGTAATTCACCCCTCCACTTT
CDR3 protein: CASSVSPSLGGNSPLHF

CDR3 length: 14
clone size: .
D gene: TRBD2
V gene: TRBV6-5
J gene: TRBJ2-7
CDR3 DNA: TGTGCCAGCAACCCAGCGGGAGGAACCTACGAGCAGTACTTC
CDR3 protein: CASNPAGGTYEQYF

CDR3 length: 16
clone size: .
D gene: TRBD2
V gene: TRBV5-1
J gene: TRBJ2-1
CDR3 DNA: TGCGCCAGCAGCAGCACCACTAGCGGGGGGAACAATGAGCAGTTCTTC
CDR3 protein: CASSSTTSGGNNEQFF

CDR3 length: 17
clone size: .
D gene: TRBD1
V gene: TRBV4-3
J gene: TRBJ2-5
CDR3 DNA: TGCGCCAGCAGCCAAACCGCCGGGACAGACGGCCAAGAGACCCAGTACTTC
CDR3 protein: CASSQTAGTDGQETQYF

CDR3 length: 11
clone size: .
D gene: TRBD1
V gene: TRBV20-1
J gene: TRBJ1-6
CDR3 DNA: TGCAGTCCACTACAGGGGGCACCCCTCCACTTT
CDR3 protein: CSPLQGAPLHF

CDR3 length: 12
clone size: .
D gene: .
V gene: TRBV28
J gene: TRBJ2-7
CDR3 DNA: TGTGCCAGCAGCCCACCTTGGGGAAAGCAGTACTTC
CDR3 protein: CASSPPWGKQYF

CDR3 length: 12
clone size: .
D gene: .
V gene: TRBV6-5
J gene: TRBJ1-2
CDR3 DNA: TGTGCCAGCAGTTCGACCGACTATGGCTACACCTTC
CDR3 protein: CASSSTDYGYTF

CDR3 length: 13
clone size: .
D gene: .
V gene: TRBV27
J gene: TRBJ2-1
CDR3 DNA: TGTGCCAGCAGTTCACGGGGGGCCGGTGAGCAGTTCTTC
CDR3 protein: CASSSRGAGEQFF

CDR3 length: 13
clone size: .
D gene: .
V gene: TRBV18
J gene: TRBJ2-7
CDR3 DNA: TGTGCCAGCTCACCACCGCGGTCGTGGGAGCAGTACTTC
CDR3 protein: CASSPPRSWEQYF

CDR3 length: 13
clone size: .
D gene: .
V gene: TRBV7-9
J gene: TRBJ2-5
CDR3 DNA: TGTGCCAGCAGCCCATGGCACCAAGAGACCCAGTACTTC
CDR3 protein: CASSPWHQETQYF

CDR3 length: 14
clone size: .
D gene: .
V gene: TRBV18
J gene: TRBJ1-1
CDR3 DNA: TGTGCCAGCTCACCCGGGCGCCAGGACACTGAAGCTTTCTTT
CDR3 protein: CASSPGRQDTEAFF

CDR3 length: 14
clone size: .
D gene: TRBD2
V gene: TRBV29-1
J gene: TRBJ2-2
CDR3 DNA: TGCAGCGTTGCCCTAGCGGGAGGATTCCGGGAGCTGTTTTTT
CDR3 protein: CSVALAGGFRELFF

CDR3 length: 15
clone size: .
D gene: .
V gene: TRBV7-2
J gene: TRBJ2-1
CDR3 DNA: TGTGCCAGCAGCTCATCTTACTGGGCTGGGAATGAGCAGTTCTTC
CDR3 protein: CASSSSYWAGNEQFF

CDR3 length: 15
clone size: .
D gene: TRBD1
V gene: TRBV9
J gene: TRBJ2-2
CDR3 DNA: TGTGCCAGCAGCGTAGGGGGACAGATCACCGGGGAGCTGTTTTTT
CDR3 protein: CASSVGGQITGELFF

CDR3 length: 16
clone size: .
D gene: TRBD2
V gene: TRBV6-6
J gene: TRBJ2-7
CDR3 DNA: TGTGCCAGCAGCAAGACTAGCGGGAAAAGCTCCTACGAGCAGTACTTC
CDR3 protein: CASSKTSGKSSYEQYF

CDR3 length: 16
clone size: .
D gene: .
V gene: TRBV11-3
J gene: TRBJ2-7
CDR3 DNA: TGTGCCAGCAGCTTAATCCCTCGGACCGAATCCTACGAGCAGTACTTC
CDR3 protein: CASSLIPRTESYEQYF

CDR3 length: 15
clone size: .
D gene: .
V gene: TRBV19
J gene: TRBJ2-7
CDR3 DNA: TGTGCCAGTAGTGCCCGATCGATCGGTTACTACGAGCAGTACTTC
CDR3 protein: CASSARSIGYYEQYF

CDR3 length: 15
clone size: .
D gene: .
V gene: TRBV4-3
J gene: TRBJ2-2
CDR3 DNA: TGCGCCAGCAGCCAAGGACATTCCGGGGCCGGGGAGCTGTTTTTT
CDR3 protein: CASSQGHSGAGELFF

CDR3 length: 13
clone size: .
D gene: .
V gene: TRBV28
J gene: TRBJ2-3
CDR3 DNA: TGTGCCAGCAGTTTAGGGGGCACAGATACGCAGTATTTT
CDR3 protein: CASSLGGTDTQYF

CDR3 length: 15
clone size: .
D gene: TRBD1
V gene: TRBV19
J gene: TRBJ1-1
CDR3 DNA: TGTGCCAGTAGTATTAGGACAGGGGGCTCCACTGAAGCTTTCTTT
CDR3 protein: CASSIRTGGSTEAFF

CDR3 length: 11
clone size: .
D gene: .
V gene: TRBV6-1
J gene: TRBJ2-7
CDR3 DNA: TGTGCCAGCAGTCAGGGGAGCGAGCAGTACTTC
CDR3 protein: CASSQGSEQYF

CDR3 length: 15
clone size: .
D gene: .
V gene: TRBV4-1
J gene: TRBJ1-1
CDR3 DNA: TGCGCCAGCAGCCAAGAGGGGGCGATTAACACTGAAGCTTTCTTT
CDR3 protein: CASSQEGAINTEAFF

CDR3 length: 14
clone size: .
D gene: TRBD1
V gene: TRBV27
J gene: TRBJ2-5
CDR3 DNA: TGTGCCAGCAGTATACAGGGGTCTAGGGAGACCCAGTACTTC
CDR3 protein: CASSIQGSRETQYF

CDR3 length: 15
clone size: .
D gene: .
V gene: TRBV2
J gene: TRBJ1-5
CDR3 DNA: TGTGCCAGCAGTGAATTTGGGGCCGGGAATCAGCCCCAGCATTTT
CDR3 protein: CASSEFGAGNQPQHF

CDR3 length: 14
clone size: .
D gene: .
V gene: TRBV19
J gene: TRBJ1-4
CDR3 DNA: TGTGCCAGTAGTATACTCGGGGGTAATGAAAAACTGTTTTTT
CDR3 protein: CASSILGGNEKLFF

CDR3 length: 16
clone size: .
D gene: TRBD1
V gene: TRBV5-4
J gene: TRBJ2-1
CDR3 DNA: TGTGCCAGCAGGGCGTCCGGGACAGGAGTTAACAATGAGCAGTTCTTC
CDR3 protein: CASRASGTGVNNEQFF

CDR3 length: 14
clone size: .
D gene: .
V gene: TRBV6-5
J gene: TRBJ1-2
CDR3 DNA: TGTGCCAGCAGTATTGGTGGGCAGAGCTATGGCTACACCTTC
CDR3 protein: CASSIGGQSYGYTF

CDR3 length: 14
clone size: .
D gene: TRBD1
V gene: TRBV18
J gene: TRBJ1-1
CDR3 DNA: TGTGCCAGCTCACCACAGGGGGCCGGCACTGAAGCTTTCTTT
CDR3 protein: CASSPQGAGTEAFF

CDR3 length: 15
clone size: .
D gene: TRBD2
V gene: TRBV25-1
J gene: TRBJ2-1
CDR3 DNA: TGTGCCAGCAGTGAAGGGACTAGCGGGAATACTGAGCAGTTCTTC
CDR3 protein: CASSEGTSGNTEQFF

CDR3 length: 14
clone size: .
D gene: .
V gene: TRBV4-1
J gene: TRBJ2-5
CDR3 DNA: TGCGCCAGCAGCCGTGGGCAGGGTGGAGAGACCCAGTACTTC
CDR3 protein: CASSRGQGGETQYF

CDR3 length: 10
clone size: .
D gene: .
V gene: TRBV5-3
J gene: TRBJ2-3
CDR3 DNA: TGTGCCGGACTTCTCGATACGCAGTATTTT
CDR3 protein: CAGLLDTQYF

CDR3 length: 16
clone size: .
D gene: TRBD1
V gene: TRBV7-2
J gene: TRBJ1-2
CDR3 DNA: TGTGCCAGCAGCTACGACCGGGACAGGGTTAGTGGTGGCTACACCTTC
CDR3 protein: CASSYDRDRVSGGYTF

CDR3 length: 15
clone size: .
D gene: .
V gene: TRBV2
J gene: TRBJ1-6
CDR3 DNA: TGTGCCAGCAGTGTCGGACAGCTAAATAATTCACCCCTCCACTTT
CDR3 protein: CASSVGQLNNSPLHF

CDR3 length: 12
clone size: .
D gene: TRBD1
V gene: TRBV30
J gene: TRBJ1-6
CDR3 DNA: TGTGCCTGGGACAGGGTTGCTTCACCCCTCCACTTT
CDR3 protein: CAWDRVASPLHF

CDR3 length: 13
clone size: .
D gene: .
V gene: TRBV10-1
J gene: TRBJ2-5
CDR3 DNA: TGCGCCAGCAGTGAACGGGGGGCAGAGACCCAGTACTTC
CDR3 protein: CASSERGAETQYF

CDR3 length: 14
clone size: .
D gene: .
V gene: TRBV7-8
J gene: TRBJ1-1
CDR3 DNA: TGTGCCAGCAGCTTTCAGGCAGGGACCACTGAAGCTTTCTTT
CDR3 protein: CASSFQAGTTEAFF

CDR3 length: 12
clone size: .
D gene: .
V gene: TRBV19
J gene: TRBJ2-5
CDR3 DNA: TGTGCCAGTAGCCCCTCCGGGGAGACCCAGTACTTC
CDR3 protein: CASSPSGETQYF